This T cell receptor beta chain was profiled in a study of technical replicates of blood from several donors. This clone was observed a single time. Profiling relied on immunoSEQ multiplex PCR, and the TCRdb table lists in-frame clones only, not all of them. The repertoire holds more than 70,000 clones, with around 90% as singletons. The CDR3 contains 13 residues. The germline CDR1 and CDR2 sequences are SQVTM and ANQGSEA. Losses at the gene ends were 8 bases for V and 3 bases for J; bases not matched to a gene: 3. This sequence was found in a human donor in good health. Source material: T cells isolated from PBMCs. V gene TRBV29-1 combines with J gene TRBJ2-1, with TRBD2 matching over 11 bases. DNA for the CDR3: TGCAGCTCCGGGACTAGCGGCTACAATGAGCAGTTCTTC. This sequence encodes CSSGTSGYNEQFF.